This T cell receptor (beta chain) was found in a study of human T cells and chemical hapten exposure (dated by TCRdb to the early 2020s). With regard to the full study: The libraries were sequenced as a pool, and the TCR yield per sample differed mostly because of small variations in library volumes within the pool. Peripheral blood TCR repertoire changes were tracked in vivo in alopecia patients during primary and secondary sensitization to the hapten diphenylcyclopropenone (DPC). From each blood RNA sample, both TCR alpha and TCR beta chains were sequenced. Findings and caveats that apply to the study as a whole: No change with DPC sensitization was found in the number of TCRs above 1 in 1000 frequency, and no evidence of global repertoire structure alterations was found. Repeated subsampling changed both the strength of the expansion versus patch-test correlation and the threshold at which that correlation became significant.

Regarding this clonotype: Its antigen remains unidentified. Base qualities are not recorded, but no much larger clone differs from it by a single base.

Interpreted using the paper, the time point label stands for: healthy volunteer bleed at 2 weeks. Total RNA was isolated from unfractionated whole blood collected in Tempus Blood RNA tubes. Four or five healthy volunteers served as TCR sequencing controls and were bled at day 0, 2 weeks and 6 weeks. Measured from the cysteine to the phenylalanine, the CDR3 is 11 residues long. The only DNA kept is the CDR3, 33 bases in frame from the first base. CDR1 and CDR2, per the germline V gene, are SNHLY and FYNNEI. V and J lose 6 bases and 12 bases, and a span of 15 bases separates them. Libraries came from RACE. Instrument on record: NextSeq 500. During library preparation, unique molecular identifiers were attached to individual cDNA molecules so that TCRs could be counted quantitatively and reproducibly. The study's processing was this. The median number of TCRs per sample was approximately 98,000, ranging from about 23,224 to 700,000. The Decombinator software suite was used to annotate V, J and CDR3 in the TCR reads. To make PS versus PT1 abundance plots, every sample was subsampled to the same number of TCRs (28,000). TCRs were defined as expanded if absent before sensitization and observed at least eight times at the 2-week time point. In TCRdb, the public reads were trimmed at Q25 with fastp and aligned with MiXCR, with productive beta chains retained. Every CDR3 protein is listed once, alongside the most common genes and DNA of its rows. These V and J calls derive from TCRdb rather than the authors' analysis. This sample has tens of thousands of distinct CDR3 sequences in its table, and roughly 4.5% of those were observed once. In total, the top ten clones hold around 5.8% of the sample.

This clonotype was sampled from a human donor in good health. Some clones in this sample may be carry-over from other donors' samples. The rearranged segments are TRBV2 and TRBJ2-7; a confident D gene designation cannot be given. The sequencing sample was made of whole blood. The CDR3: CASSSQTRSYF. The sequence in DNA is TGTGCCAGCAGCAGTCAGACTCGCTCGTACTTC.